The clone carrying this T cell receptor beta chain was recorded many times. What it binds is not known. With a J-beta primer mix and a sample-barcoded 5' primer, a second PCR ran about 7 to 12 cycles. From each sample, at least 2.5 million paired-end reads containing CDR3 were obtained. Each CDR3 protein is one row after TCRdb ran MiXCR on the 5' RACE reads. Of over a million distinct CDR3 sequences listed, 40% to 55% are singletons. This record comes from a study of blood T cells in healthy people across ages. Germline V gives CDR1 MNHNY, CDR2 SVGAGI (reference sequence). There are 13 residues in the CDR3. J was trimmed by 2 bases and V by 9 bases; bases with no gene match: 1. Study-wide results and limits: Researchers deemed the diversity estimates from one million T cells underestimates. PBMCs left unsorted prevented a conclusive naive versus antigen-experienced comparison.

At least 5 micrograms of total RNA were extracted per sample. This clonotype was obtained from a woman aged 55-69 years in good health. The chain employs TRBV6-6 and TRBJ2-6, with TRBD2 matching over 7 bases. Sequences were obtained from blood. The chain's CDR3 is CASRGAGANVLTF. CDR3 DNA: TGTGCCAGTCGGGGGGCTGGGGCCAACGTCCTGACTTTC.